The rows below give T cell receptor beta chains drawn from one sample of a study of blood T cell repertoires in COVID-19. Sequencing was performed with immunoSEQ multiplex PCR; in TCRdb, only in-frame clones are kept and a portion is missing. The sample carries approximately 250,000 clones, 85% to 90% recorded once. The sequenced sample was PBMCs or T cells enriched from blood (not recorded which). Source of these receptors: a young woman with acute COVID-19. Both conserved end residues are part of each CDR3. The D gene is left open where the match is weak. The size field is filled for only some rows; it gives once, few, many or a size class.

d_call: -; v_call: TRBV7-9; clone_size: -; j_call: TRBJ2-3; cdr3_nt: TGTGCCAGCAGCAGTCGACCGACAGTCCCAGATACGCAGTATTTT; cdr3_aa: CASSSRPTVPDTQYF
d_call: TRBD1; v_call: TRBV27; clone_size: -; j_call: TRBJ2-7; cdr3_nt: TGTGCCAGCAGTCCGATCGACAGGGATACTGCCTACTACGAGCAGTACTTC; cdr3_aa: CASSPIDRDTAYYEQYF
d_call: TRBD2; v_call: TRBV6-5; clone_size: once; j_call: TRBJ2-2; cdr3_nt: TGTGCCAGCATTCGGACTAGCACGAACACCGGGGAGCTGTTTTTT; cdr3_aa: CASIRTSTNTGELFF
d_call: TRBD2; v_call: TRBV9; clone_size: -; j_call: TRBJ2-1; cdr3_nt: TGTGCCAGCGTACTCCCAGATTCAGCGGGACGGAATGAGCAGTTCTTC; cdr3_aa: CASVLPDSAGRNEQFF
d_call: -; v_call: TRBV6-1; clone_size: -; j_call: TRBJ2-7; cdr3_nt: TGTGCCAGCAGTGAGACTACAGGGACCTCCTACGAGCAGTACTTC; cdr3_aa: CASSETTGTSYEQYF
d_call: TRBD1; v_call: TRBV3-1/TRBV3-2; clone_size: -; j_call: TRBJ2-2; cdr3_nt: TGTGCCAGCAGCCTCAGGGGGCCCGGGGAGCTGTTTTTT; cdr3_aa: CASSLRGPGELFF
d_call: TRBD1; v_call: TRBV18; clone_size: -; j_call: TRBJ1-3; cdr3_nt: TGTGCCAGCTCACCAGGGACAGCTGGAAACACCATATATTTT; cdr3_aa: CASSPGTAGNTIYF
d_call: -; v_call: TRBV19; clone_size: -; j_call: TRBJ2-7; cdr3_nt: TGTGCCAGTAGTTCGGCCTCCGGGTCCTACGAGCAGTACTTC; cdr3_aa: CASSSASGSYEQYF
d_call: -; v_call: TRBV29-1; clone_size: -; j_call: TRBJ2-4; cdr3_nt: TGCAGCGTTGAAGACCGGAACATTCAGTACTTC; cdr3_aa: CSVEDRNIQYF
d_call: TRBD2; v_call: TRBV11-2; clone_size: -; j_call: TRBJ2-1; cdr3_nt: TGTGCCAGCAGCCCCTCCGGGACTAGCGGGAGATATGAGCAGTTCTTC; cdr3_aa: CASSPSGTSGRYEQFF
d_call: -; v_call: TRBV7-8; clone_size: -; j_call: TRBJ2-6; cdr3_nt: TGTGCCAGCAGCCCAGTTTTTGACTTGGGGGCCAACGTCCTGACTTTC; cdr3_aa: CASSPVFDLGANVLTF
d_call: TRBD2; v_call: TRBV10-1; clone_size: -; j_call: TRBJ2-3; cdr3_nt: TGCGCCAGCAGTGACCCGCCTCTAGCGGGAGGACCCAAAACGTGGGAAAACACAGATACGCAGTATTTT; cdr3_aa: CASSDPPLAGGPKTWENTDTQYF
d_call: TRBD2; v_call: TRBV7-7; clone_size: -; j_call: TRBJ2-5; cdr3_nt: TGTGCCAGCAGCTTTGGGCGGGACGGGGGGGCAGAGACCCAGTACTTC; cdr3_aa: CASSFGRDGGAETQYF
d_call: TRBD2; v_call: TRBV7-6; clone_size: -; j_call: TRBJ2-1; cdr3_nt: TGTGCCAGCACCGGCAGCTTGAGCTTGACTAGCGGGAATGAGCAGTTCTTC; cdr3_aa: CASTGSLSLTSGNEQFF
d_call: -; v_call: TRBV5-4; clone_size: few; j_call: TRBJ1-4; cdr3_nt: TGTGCCAGCAGCGCCCGGCAGGAGGGGAATGAAAAACTGTTTTTT; cdr3_aa: CASSARQEGNEKLFF
d_call: TRBD1; v_call: TRBV9; clone_size: few; j_call: TRBJ2-7; cdr3_nt: TGTGCCAGCAGCGTAGAACAGGGGGCGTTCTACGAGCAGTACTTC; cdr3_aa: CASSVEQGAFYEQYF
d_call: -; v_call: TRBV6-5; clone_size: -; j_call: TRBJ1-4; cdr3_nt: TGTGCCAGCAGAACGGGAGGGAAAGGGGAAAAACTGTTTTTT; cdr3_aa: CASRTGGKGEKLFF
d_call: TRBD2; v_call: TRBV19; clone_size: once; j_call: TRBJ2-1; cdr3_nt: TGTGCCAGTAGTATTGGGACTAGCGGGAGTTTCGATGAGCAGTTCTTC; cdr3_aa: CASSIGTSGSFDEQFF
d_call: TRBD1; v_call: TRBV27; clone_size: -; j_call: TRBJ1-5; cdr3_nt: TGTGCCAGCAGTACGGGGACAGGGGATCAGCCCCAGCATTTT; cdr3_aa: CASSTGTGDQPQHF
d_call: TRBD2; v_call: TRBV7-9; clone_size: many; j_call: TRBJ2-5; cdr3_nt: TGTGCCGGCGGGGGAGACGGCCAACAAGAGACCCAGTACTTC; cdr3_aa: CAGGGDGQQETQYF
d_call: -; v_call: TRBV27; clone_size: few; j_call: TRBJ1-6; cdr3_nt: TGTGCCAGCAGTCCAATTGGGGGGGCCGAGAATAATTCACCCCTCCACTTT; cdr3_aa: CASSPIGGAENNSPLHF
d_call: -; v_call: TRBV19; clone_size: -; j_call: TRBJ1-5; cdr3_nt: TGTGCCAGTAGTGTGAAAACAGGGAATCAGCCCCAGCATTTT; cdr3_aa: CASSVKTGNQPQHF
d_call: TRBD1; v_call: TRBV28; clone_size: -; j_call: TRBJ1-4; cdr3_nt: TGTGCCAGCAGTTTGATAGGGACAGGGAGAGAAAAACTGTTTTTT; cdr3_aa: CASSLIGTGREKLFF